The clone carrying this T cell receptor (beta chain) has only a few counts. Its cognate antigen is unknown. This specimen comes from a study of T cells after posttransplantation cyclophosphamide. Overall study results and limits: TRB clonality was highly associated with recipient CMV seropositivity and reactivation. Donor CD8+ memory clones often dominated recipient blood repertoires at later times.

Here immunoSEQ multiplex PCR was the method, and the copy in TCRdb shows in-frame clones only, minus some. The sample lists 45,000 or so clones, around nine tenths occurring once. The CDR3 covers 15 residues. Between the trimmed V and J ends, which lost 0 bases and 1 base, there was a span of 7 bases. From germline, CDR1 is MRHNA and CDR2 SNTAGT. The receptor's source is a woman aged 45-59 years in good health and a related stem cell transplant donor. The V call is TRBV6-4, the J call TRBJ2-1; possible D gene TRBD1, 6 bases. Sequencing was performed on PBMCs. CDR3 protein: CASSDSQGSYNEQFF. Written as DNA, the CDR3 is TGTGCCAGCAGTGACTCGCAGGGGTCCTACAATGAGCAGTTCTTC.